The sequence of this TCR beta chain was determined in a study of T cells after yellow fever vaccination. Germline V CDR1 and CDR2: MRHNA, SNTAGT. Trimming took 8 bases from V and 5 from J; bases not matched to a gene: 22. The length of the CDR3 is 19 residues. As TCR cDNA was made by 5'RACE template switching, a universal primer site and UMIs were added. TCRdb fed the 5' RACE reads into MiXCR, producing one record per CDR3 protein. The sample lists more than 55,000 distinct CDR3 sequences; roughly 7.3% were seen once. Notes on this clonotype: Antigen: not known.

Study-level findings and limits: One caveat is that FACS-sorted repertoires could contain abundant clonotypes contaminating from the bulk population. The CD4 compartment and the CD8 compartment contained a small share of clonotypes in common. Once the booster was given, most primary-vaccination clones reappeared, at around 95% for CD4 and over 75% for CD8.

The sequence came from a man under 40 who received the YFV17D yellow fever vaccine. Sequences were derived from CD8+ T cells sorted from PBMCs, sampled 15 days after the yellow fever booster vaccination. The chain couples TRBV6-4 to TRBJ2-1; 9 positions agree with TRBD2. The CDR3 DNA sequence: TGTGCCAGCTGTTTAGTGGCTAGCGGGACAGTTACAAATGACAATGAGCAGTTCTTC. Encoded protein: CASCLVASGTVTNDNEQFF.